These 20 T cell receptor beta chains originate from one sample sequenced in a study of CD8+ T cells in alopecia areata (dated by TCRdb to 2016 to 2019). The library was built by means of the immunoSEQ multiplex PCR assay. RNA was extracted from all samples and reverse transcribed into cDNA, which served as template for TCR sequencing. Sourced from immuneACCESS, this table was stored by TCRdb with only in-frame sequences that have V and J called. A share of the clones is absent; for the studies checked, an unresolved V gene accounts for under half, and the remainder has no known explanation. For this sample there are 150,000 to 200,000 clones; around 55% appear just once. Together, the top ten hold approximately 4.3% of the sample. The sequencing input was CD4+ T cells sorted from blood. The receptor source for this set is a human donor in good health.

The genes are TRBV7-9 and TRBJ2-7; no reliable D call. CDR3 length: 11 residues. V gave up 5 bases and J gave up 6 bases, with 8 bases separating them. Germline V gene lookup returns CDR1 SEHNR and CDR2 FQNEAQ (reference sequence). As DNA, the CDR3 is TGTGCCAGCAGCCCGGGTACCGAGCAGTACTTC. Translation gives CASSPGTEQYF.

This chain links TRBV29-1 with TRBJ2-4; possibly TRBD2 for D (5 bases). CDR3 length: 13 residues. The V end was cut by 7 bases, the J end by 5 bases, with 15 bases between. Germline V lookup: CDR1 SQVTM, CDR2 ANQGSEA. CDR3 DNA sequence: TGCAGCGCCACCCCCGGAGGCGAAAACATTCAGTACTTC. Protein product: CSATPGGENIQYF.

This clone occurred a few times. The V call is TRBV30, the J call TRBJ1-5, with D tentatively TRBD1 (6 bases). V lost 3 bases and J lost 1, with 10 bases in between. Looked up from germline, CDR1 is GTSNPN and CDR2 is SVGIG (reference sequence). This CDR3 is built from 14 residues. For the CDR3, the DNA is TGTGCCTGGAGCCTAGGACAGAGCAATCAGCCCCAGCATTTT. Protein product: CAWSLGQSNQPQHF.

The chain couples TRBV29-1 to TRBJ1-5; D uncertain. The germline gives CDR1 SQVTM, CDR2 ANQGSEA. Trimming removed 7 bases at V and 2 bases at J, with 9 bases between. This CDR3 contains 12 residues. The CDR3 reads CSATWGNQPQHF. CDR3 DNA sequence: TGCAGCGCTACATGGGGCAATCAGCCCCAGCATTTT.

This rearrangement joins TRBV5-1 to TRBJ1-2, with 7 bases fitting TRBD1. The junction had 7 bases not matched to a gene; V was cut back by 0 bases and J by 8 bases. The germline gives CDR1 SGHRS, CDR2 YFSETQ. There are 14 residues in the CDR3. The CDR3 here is CASSLDGQAGGYTF. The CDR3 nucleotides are TGCGCCAGCAGCTTGGATGGACAGGCGGGCGGCTACACCTTC.

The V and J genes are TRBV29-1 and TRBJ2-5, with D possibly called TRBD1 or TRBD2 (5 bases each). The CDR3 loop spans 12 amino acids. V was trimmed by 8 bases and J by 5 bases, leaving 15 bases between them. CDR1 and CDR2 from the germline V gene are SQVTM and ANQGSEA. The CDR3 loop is CSMGVSEETQYF. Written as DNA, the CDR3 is TGCAGCATGGGGGTATCGGAGGAGACCCAGTACTTC. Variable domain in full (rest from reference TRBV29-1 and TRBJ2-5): SAVISQKPSRDICQRGTSLTIQCQVDSQVTMMFWYRQQPGQSLTLIATANQGSEATYESGFVIDKFPISRPNLTFSTLTVSNMSPEDSSIYLCSMGVSEETQYFGPGTRLLVL.

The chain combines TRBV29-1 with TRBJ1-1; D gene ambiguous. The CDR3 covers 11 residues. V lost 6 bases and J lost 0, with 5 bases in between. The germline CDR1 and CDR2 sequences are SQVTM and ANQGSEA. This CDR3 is CSVYMNTEAFF. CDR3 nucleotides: TGCAGCGTATACATGAACACTGAAGCTTTCTTT.

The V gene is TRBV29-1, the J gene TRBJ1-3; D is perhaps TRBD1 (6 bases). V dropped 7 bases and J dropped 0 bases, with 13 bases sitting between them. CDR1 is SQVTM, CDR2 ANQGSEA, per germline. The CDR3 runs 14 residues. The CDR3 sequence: CSATTGSSGNTIYF. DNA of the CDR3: TGCAGCGCAACCACAGGGAGCTCTGGAAACACCATATATTTT.

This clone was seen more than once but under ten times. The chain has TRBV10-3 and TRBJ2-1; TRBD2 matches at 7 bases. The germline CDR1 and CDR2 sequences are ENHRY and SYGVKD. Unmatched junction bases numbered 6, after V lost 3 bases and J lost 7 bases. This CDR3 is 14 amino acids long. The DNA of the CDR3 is TGTGCCATCAGTGATAAGCGGGGCACAAATGAGCAGTTCTTC. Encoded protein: CAISDKRGTNEQFF.

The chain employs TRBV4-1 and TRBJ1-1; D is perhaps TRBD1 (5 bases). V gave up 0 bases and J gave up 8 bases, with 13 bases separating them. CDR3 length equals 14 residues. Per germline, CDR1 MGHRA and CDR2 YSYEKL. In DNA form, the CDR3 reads TGCGCCAGCAGCCAAGAACCGAGGGGCATCGAAGCTTTCTTT. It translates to CASSQEPRGIEAFF.

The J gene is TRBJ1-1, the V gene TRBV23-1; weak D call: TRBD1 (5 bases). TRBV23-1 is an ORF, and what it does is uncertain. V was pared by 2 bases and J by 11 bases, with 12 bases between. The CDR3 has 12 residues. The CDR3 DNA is TGCGCCAGCAGTCAAGGGCCCAAGGGGGCTTTCTTT. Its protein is CASSQGPKGAFF.

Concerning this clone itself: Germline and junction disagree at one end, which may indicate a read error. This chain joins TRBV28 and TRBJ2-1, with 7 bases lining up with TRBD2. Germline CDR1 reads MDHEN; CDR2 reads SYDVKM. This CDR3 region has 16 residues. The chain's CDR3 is CASTLTASGNYNEQFF. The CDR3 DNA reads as TGTGCCAGCACTTTAACGGCTAGCGGTAATTACAATGAGCAGTTCTTC.

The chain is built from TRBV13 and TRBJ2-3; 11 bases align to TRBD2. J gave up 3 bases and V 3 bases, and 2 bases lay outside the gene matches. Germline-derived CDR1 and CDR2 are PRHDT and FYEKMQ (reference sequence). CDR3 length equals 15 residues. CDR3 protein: CASSLGLAVTDTQYF. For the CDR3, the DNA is TGTGCCAGCAGCTTGGGACTAGCGGTTACAGATACGCAGTATTTT.

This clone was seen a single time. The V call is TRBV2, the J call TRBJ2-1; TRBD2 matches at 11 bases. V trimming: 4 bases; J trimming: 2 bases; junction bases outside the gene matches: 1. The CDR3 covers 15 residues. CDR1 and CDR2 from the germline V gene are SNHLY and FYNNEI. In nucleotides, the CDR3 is TGTGCCAGCAGTGGTAGCGGGAGGGCCTACAATGAGCAGTTCTTC. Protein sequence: CASSGSGRAYNEQFF. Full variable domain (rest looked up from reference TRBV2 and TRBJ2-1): EPEVTQTPSHQVTQMGQEVILRCVPISNHLYFYWYRQILGQKVEFLVSFYNNEISEKSEIFDDQFSVERPDGSNFTLKIRSTKLEDSAMYFCASSGSGRAYNEQFFGPGTRLTVL.

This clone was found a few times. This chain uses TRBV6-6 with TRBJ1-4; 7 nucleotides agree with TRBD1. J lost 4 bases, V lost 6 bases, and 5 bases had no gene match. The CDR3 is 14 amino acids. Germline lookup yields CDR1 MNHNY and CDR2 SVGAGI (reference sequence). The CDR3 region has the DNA TGTGCCAGCAGCTTCGGACAGGTTAATGAAAAACTGTTTTTT. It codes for CASSFGQVNEKLFF.

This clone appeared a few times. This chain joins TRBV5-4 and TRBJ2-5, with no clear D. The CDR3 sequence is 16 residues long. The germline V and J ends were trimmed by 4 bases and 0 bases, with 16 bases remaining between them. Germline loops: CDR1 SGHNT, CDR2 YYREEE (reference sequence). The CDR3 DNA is TGTGCCAGCAGCGACAAGGGCAGTCCGTACCAAGAGACCCAGTACTTC. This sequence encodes CASSDKGSPYQETQYF.

This chain's CDR3 is CASSFAGRSGANVLTF. The CDR3 bases are TGTGCCAGCTCCTTCGCAGGACGCTCTGGGGCCAACGTCCTGACTTTC. The chain carries TRBV11-3 and TRBJ2-6; D gene ambiguous. Germline V gene lookup returns CDR1 SGHNT and CDR2 YENEEA. V was shortened by 8 bases and J by 0 bases, with 14 bases between the two germline ends. The CDR3 has 16 residues.

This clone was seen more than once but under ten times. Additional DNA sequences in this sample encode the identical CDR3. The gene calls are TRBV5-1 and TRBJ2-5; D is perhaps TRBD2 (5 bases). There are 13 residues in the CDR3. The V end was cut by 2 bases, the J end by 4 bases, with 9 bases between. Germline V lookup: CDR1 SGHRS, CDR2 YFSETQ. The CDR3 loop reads CASSFRGSETQYF. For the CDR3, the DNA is TGCGCCAGCAGCTTCCGGGGTTCAGAGACCCAGTACTTC.

In DNA, the CDR3 is TGTGCCAGTAGTATATACGGGAGCAACCAAGAGACCCAGTACTTC. This gives the protein CASSIYGSNQETQYF. V is TRBV19 and J is TRBJ2-5, with D possibly matching TRBD2 (6 bases). Trimming took off 2 bases at V and 0 bases at J, with 10 bases between the two ends. The CDR3 sequence is 15 residues long. Germline values: CDR1 LNHDA, CDR2 SQIVND (reference sequence). Together with reference TRBV19 and TRBJ2-5, the CDR3 gives the full variable domain: DGGITQSPKYLFRKEGQNVTLSCEQNLNHDAMYWYRQDPGQGLRLIYYSQIVNDFQKGDIAEGYSVSREKKESFPLTVTSAQKNPTAFYLCASSIYGSNQETQYFGPGTRLLVL.

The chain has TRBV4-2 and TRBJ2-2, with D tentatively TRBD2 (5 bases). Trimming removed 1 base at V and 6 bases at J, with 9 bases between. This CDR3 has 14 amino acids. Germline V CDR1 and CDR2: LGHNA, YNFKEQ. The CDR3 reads CASSQGGNAGELFF. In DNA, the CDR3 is TGTGCCAGCAGCCAAGGAGGGAATGCCGGGGAGCTGTTTTTT.